The 5 T cell receptor beta chains below all came from one sample that was sequenced in a study of shared clonotypes between healthy human individuals. Profiled with immunoSEQ multiplex PCR; TCRdb holds only in-frame clones, not every one. The table includes some 2,500,000 clones, 85% to 95% detected once. Sequencing input: naive CD4+ T cells from PBMCs. Subset given: CD45RA+ positively selected. The receptor source for this set is a man in his late teens or twenties in good health. Some clones in this sample may be carry-over from other donors' samples.

The chain recombines TRBV7-3 with TRBJ2-3, with 12 bases fitting TRBD1. Per the germline V gene, CDR1 is SGHTA and CDR2 is FQGTGA. The CDR3 has 16 residues. With V trimmed by 2 bases and J by 4 bases, 4 bases remained unmatched. CDR3 nucleotides: TGTGCCAGCAGCTTAGGGACAGGGGGCGTCGCAGATACGCAGTATTTT. This codes for CASSLGTGGVADTQYF.

J is TRBJ2-7 and V is TRBV6-5; no clear D. Germline V gives CDR1 MNHEY, CDR2 SVGAGI. V was cut by 5 bases and J by 2 bases, with 13 bases left in between. The CDR3 has 14 residues. DNA of the CDR3: TGTGCCAGCAGTCCCCTTTTCGGCACCTACGAGCAGTACTTC. Protein product: CASSPLFGTYEQYF.

This sequence joins TRBV9 and TRBJ1-2, with D unclear. Per the germline V gene, CDR1 is SGDLS and CDR2 is YYNGEE. This CDR3 is built from 16 residues. The V end was cut by 0 bases, the J end by 5 bases, with 17 bases between. The CDR3 nucleotides read TGTGCCAGCAGCGTAGAACCGCTTCAATCTCTTTATGGCTACACCTTC. Translating it yields CASSVEPLQSLYGYTF.

J is TRBJ1-1 and V is TRBV28; 10 positions match TRBD1. The CDR3 is 17 amino acids. Losses at the gene ends were 5 bases for V and 1 base for J; bases not matched to a gene: 10. Germline V lookup: CDR1 MDHEN, CDR2 SYDVKM. The CDR3 region has the DNA TGTGCCAGCAGTACCTGGGACAGGGGTCGGGGGAACACTGAAGCTTTCTTT. This encodes CASSTWDRGRGNTEAFF.

J is TRBJ2-7 and V is TRBV4-1, with unresolved D. Germline V lookup: CDR1 MGHRA, CDR2 YSYEKL. Deletions cut 3 bases from V and 3 bases from J, with 6 bases between. The CDR3 runs to 12 residues. The CDR3 loop reads CASSHLNYEQYF. The CDR3 region has the DNA TGCGCCAGCAGCCATCTGAACTACGAGCAGTACTTC.